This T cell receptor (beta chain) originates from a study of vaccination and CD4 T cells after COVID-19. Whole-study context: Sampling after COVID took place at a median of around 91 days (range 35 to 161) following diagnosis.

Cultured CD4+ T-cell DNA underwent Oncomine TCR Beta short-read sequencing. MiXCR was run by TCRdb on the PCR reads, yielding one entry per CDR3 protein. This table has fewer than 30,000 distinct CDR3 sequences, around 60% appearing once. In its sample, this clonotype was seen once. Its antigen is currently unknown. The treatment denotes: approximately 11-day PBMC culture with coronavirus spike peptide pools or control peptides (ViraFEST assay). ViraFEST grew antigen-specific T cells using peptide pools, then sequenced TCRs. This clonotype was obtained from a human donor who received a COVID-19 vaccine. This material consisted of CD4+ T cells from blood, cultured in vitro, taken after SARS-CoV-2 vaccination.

The CDR3 loop reads CASSFEGQTLNSPLHF. Written as DNA, the CDR3 is TGTGCCAGCAGCTTCGAGGGACAGACTCTTAATTCACCCCTCCACTTT. The gene calls are TRBV7-9 and TRBJ1-6; 7 bases agree with TRBD1. The CDR3 sequence is 16 residues long. CDR1 SEHNR and CDR2 FQNEAQ come from the germline V gene (reference sequence). V trimming: 3 bases; J trimming: 6 bases; junction bases outside the gene matches: 8.